The present T cell receptor (beta chain) was sequenced within a study of blood T cell repertoires in COVID-19. This clone is medium-sized in the sample. Sequenced by immunoSEQ multiplex PCR; TCRdb stores in-frame clones only, minus some. The sample consists of some 250,000 clones, roughly 89% of them appearing once. The CDR3 sequence is 16 residues long. With V trimmed by 3 bases and J by 5 bases, 15 bases remained unmatched. The germline V gene has CDR1 SQVTM and CDR2 ANQGSEA. The sample consisted of PBMCs or T cells enriched from blood (not recorded which). The TCR originated in a woman in her thirties with acute COVID-19. The V and J genes are TRBV29-1 and TRBJ1-1, with 7 bases that match TRBD1. CDR3 sequence (DNA): TGCAGCGTTGAGGGTCATGTGGACAGGCGGAGAACTGAAGCTTTCTTT. Residues: CSVEGHVDRRRTEAFF.